This entry describes one T cell receptor beta chain. V was pared by 6 bases and J by 4 bases, with 9 bases between. Germline V gene data show CDR1 as SEHNR and CDR2 as FQNEAQ (reference sequence). The length of the CDR3 is 12 residues. The sample originates from a study of blood T cell repertoires in COVID-19. Clones were sequenced by immunoSEQ multiplex PCR, and TCRdb holds only the in-frame ones, with some missing. Altogether 250,000 or so clones are present, around 90% being singletons, with the ten largest covering about 3.5%. The rearrangement joins TRBV7-9 to TRBJ1-2, with D possibly being TRBD1 (5 bases). This TCR was recovered from a woman in her thirties who had been exposed to COVID-19. Sequenced material: PBMCs or T cells enriched from blood (not recorded which). The DNA for the CDR3 is TGTGCCAGCAGAGACAGTTCCTATGGCTACACCTTC. It translates to CASRDSSYGYTF.